One sample yielded the 5 T cell receptor beta chains listed below, sequenced in a study of cytomegalovirus exposure and HLA in healthy donors. PCR involved 60 Vbeta and 13 Jbeta primers. Only in-frame clones appear in the TCRdb table, and some are missing; sequencing was by immunoSEQ multiplex PCR. The data hold 150,000 to 190,000 clones, with about three quarters observed a single time. Source material: PBMCs. The origin of the receptors is a man younger than 30 in good health and CMV-seronegative.

For the CDR3, the DNA is TGCGCCAGCAGCCAACTTGGGAGGGACTCCGGACGGAATTCACCCCTCCACTTT. Encoded protein: CASSQLGRDSGRNSPLHF. V gene TRBV4-1 combines with J gene TRBJ1-6; maybe TRBD1 (5 bases). Trimming shortened V by 2 bases and J by 7 bases, and 21 bases separated the two germline ends. The CDR3 runs to 18 residues. CDR1 and CDR2 (germline): MGHRA, YSYEKL.

V gene TRBV7-6 combines with J gene TRBJ2-6; the D gene is possibly TRBD2 (6 bases). The CDR3 runs 15 residues. Germline CDR1 is SGHVS and CDR2 is FNYEAQ. Trimming cost V 5 bases and J 1 base, with 9 bases left between them. For the CDR3, the DNA is TGTGCCAGCAGCCCCGGGGGATCTGGGGCCAACGTCCTGACTTTC. It yields the protein CASSPGGSGANVLTF.

J is TRBJ1-5 and V is TRBV7-2; D uncertain. Trimming left V 3 bases short and J 4 bases short, with 7 bases between. Germline CDR1 is SGHTA and CDR2 is FQGNSA. This CDR3 contains 13 residues. This chain's CDR3 is CASSFPPNQPQHF. As DNA, the CDR3 is TGTGCCAGCAGCTTCCCCCCGAATCAGCCCCAGCATTTT. The complete variable domain, with remaining parts taken from reference TRBV7-2 and TRBJ1-5, reads GAGVSQSPSNKVTEKGKDVELRCDPISGHTALYWYRQSLGQGLEFLIYFQGNSAPDKSGLPSDRFSAERTGGSVSTLTIQRTQQEDSAVYLCASSFPPNQPQHFGDGTRLSIL.

V gene TRBV5-6 combines with J gene TRBJ1-1; possibly TRBD1 for D (5 bases). The V end lost 3 bases, the J end lost 2 bases, and 14 bases lay between the germline ends. There are 15 residues in the CDR3. The germline V gene has CDR1 SGHDT and CDR2 YYEEEE. In DNA form, the CDR3 reads TGTGCCAGCAGCTGGGGGAGGGGAGCAAACACTGAAGCTTTCTTT. This codes for CASSWGRGANTEAFF.

This clone came up once. The chain carries TRBV7-9 and TRBJ2-7, with a tentative D call TRBD1 (6 bases). The CDR3 runs to 14 residues. In germline, CDR1 is SEHNR, CDR2 FQNEAQ (reference sequence). V lost 3 bases and J lost 6, with 15 bases in between. The CDR3, as DNA: TGTGCCAGCAGCTTCCGGACAGACGTTGGCGAGCAGTACTTC. The encoded protein is CASSFRTDVGEQYF.